These T cell receptor beta chains were read from a single sample in a study of T cell repertoires in cytomegalovirus infection. TCRdb re-derived calls from the reads in MiXCR, one entry per CDR3 protein. This table holds 750,000 to 950,000 distinct CDR3 sequences, 25% to 35% found once. Antigens for these TCRs are unknown. The sample in question was cultured CD8+ T cells from PBMCs, obtained from culture after CMV antigen stimulation. The source of these receptors is a human donor in good health (CMV status not recorded). Some clones in this sample may be carry-over from other donors' samples. The CDR3 runs from the conserved cysteine through the conserved F or W. The order of the fields is CDR3 length, V gene, D gene, J gene, clone size, CDR3 protein, CDR3 DNA. A D gene is named only where the DNA matches it firmly. Clone sizes are given selectively: once, few, many, or a class where the clone is expanded.

cdr3_length: 14; v_call: TRBV9; d_call: .; j_call: TRBJ1-2; clone_size: few; cdr3_aa: CASSPQRGGYGYTF; cdr3_nt: TGTGCCAGCAGCCCTCAACGGGGTGGATATGGCTACACCTTC
cdr3_length: 14; v_call: TRBV19; d_call: .; j_call: TRBJ1-1; clone_size: .; cdr3_aa: CASSIGATWTEAFF; cdr3_nt: TGTGCCAGTAGTATTGGGGCCACTTGGACTGAAGCTTTCTTT
cdr3_length: 14; v_call: TRBV7-2; d_call: .; j_call: TRBJ1-1; clone_size: many; cdr3_aa: CASSLDPGYTEAFF; cdr3_nt: TGTGCCAGCAGCTTAGACCCGGGTTACACTGAAGCTTTCTTT
cdr3_length: 16; v_call: TRBV12-3/TRBV12-4; d_call: TRBD2; j_call: TRBJ2-1; clone_size: few; cdr3_aa: CASSGLTSGGWDEQFF; cdr3_nt: TGTGCCAGCAGTGGCCTGACTAGCGGGGGCTGGGATGAGCAGTTCTTC
cdr3_length: 17; v_call: TRBV9; d_call: TRBD2; j_call: TRBJ2-2; clone_size: once; cdr3_aa: CASSVAASGGNTGELFF; cdr3_nt: TGTGCCAGCAGCGTAGCAGCCAGCGGGGGGAACACCGGGGAGCTGTTTTTT
cdr3_length: 19; v_call: TRBV6-5; d_call: TRBD2; j_call: TRBJ2-3; clone_size: few; cdr3_aa: CASSYSLAGELSSTDTQYF; cdr3_nt: TGTGCCAGCAGTTACTCGCTAGCGGGGGAACTTTCTAGCACAGATACGCAGTATTTT
cdr3_length: 11; v_call: TRBV20-1; d_call: .; j_call: TRBJ1-1; clone_size: .; cdr3_aa: CSARGSTEAFF; cdr3_nt: TGCAGTGCTAGAGGGAGCACTGAAGCTTTCTTT
cdr3_length: 13; v_call: TRBV7-2; d_call: .; j_call: TRBJ1-1; clone_size: few; cdr3_aa: CASSPVPYTEAFF; cdr3_nt: TGTGCCAGCAGCCCGGTCCCGTACACTGAAGCTTTCTTT
cdr3_length: 15; v_call: TRBV6-6; d_call: .; j_call: TRBJ1-5; clone_size: .; cdr3_aa: CASSRNPRENQPQHF; cdr3_nt: TGTGCCAGCAGCCGAAACCCGAGGGAGAATCAGCCCCAGCATTTT
cdr3_length: 15; v_call: TRBV12-3/TRBV12-4; d_call: .; j_call: TRBJ2-6; clone_size: few; cdr3_aa: CASSFKGGGANVLTF; cdr3_nt: TGTGCCAGCAGTTTTAAGGGTGGTGGGGCCAACGTCCTGACTTTC
cdr3_length: 13; v_call: TRBV7-8; d_call: .; j_call: TRBJ2-5; clone_size: many; cdr3_aa: CASSPGLVETQYF; cdr3_nt: TGTGCCAGCAGCCCAGGGTTGGTGGAGACCCAGTACTTC
cdr3_length: 13; v_call: TRBV10-2; d_call: .; j_call: TRBJ1-1; clone_size: many; cdr3_aa: CASNGQFYPEAFF; cdr3_nt: TGCGCCAGCAACGGGCAATTCTATCCCGAAGCTTTCTTT
cdr3_length: 16; v_call: TRBV6-4; d_call: TRBD1; j_call: TRBJ1-2; clone_size: once; cdr3_aa: CASSYGTVISGYGYTF; cdr3_nt: TGTGCCAGCAGTTACGGGACAGTCATTTCTGGCTATGGCTACACCTTC
cdr3_length: 15; v_call: TRBV5-1; d_call: TRBD1; j_call: TRBJ2-3; clone_size: few; cdr3_aa: CASRLTGASTDTQYF; cdr3_nt: TGCGCCAGCAGACTAACAGGGGCCAGCACAGATACGCAGTATTTT
cdr3_length: 17; v_call: TRBV4-1; d_call: .; j_call: TRBJ2-1; clone_size: few; cdr3_aa: CASSQRDRLSLYNEQFF; cdr3_nt: TGCGCCAGCAGCCAACGGGACCGCCTCTCTCTCTACAATGAGCAGTTCTTC
cdr3_length: 16; v_call: TRBV4-1; d_call: TRBD1; j_call: TRBJ1-1; clone_size: few; cdr3_aa: CASSQVWDRGPKEAFF; cdr3_nt: TGCGCCAGCAGCCAAGTATGGGACAGGGGGCCAAAGGAAGCTTTCTTT
cdr3_length: 14; v_call: TRBV19; d_call: .; j_call: TRBJ1-1; clone_size: few; cdr3_aa: CASSFLGSGTEAFF; cdr3_nt: TGTGCCAGTAGCTTCCTAGGTTCGGGCACTGAAGCTTTCTTT
cdr3_length: 15; v_call: TRBV7-6; d_call: .; j_call: TRBJ2-3; clone_size: many; cdr3_aa: CASSLKGMGTDTQYF; cdr3_nt: TGTGCCAGCAGCTTAAAGGGGATGGGCACAGATACGCAGTATTTT
cdr3_length: 13; v_call: TRBV6-5; d_call: .; j_call: TRBJ1-1; clone_size: .; cdr3_aa: CASSYHSNTEAFF; cdr3_nt: TGTGCCAGCAGTTACCACTCGAACACTGAAGCTTTCTTT
cdr3_length: 14; v_call: TRBV5-5; d_call: .; j_call: TRBJ1-1; clone_size: .; cdr3_aa: CASSFDSGTNEAFF; cdr3_nt: TGTGCCAGCAGCTTTGATTCGGGGACCAATGAAGCTTTCTTT
cdr3_length: 15; v_call: TRBV14; d_call: .; j_call: TRBJ1-4; clone_size: .; cdr3_aa: CASSQDFRANEKLFF; cdr3_nt: TGTGCCAGCAGCCAAGACTTCAGGGCGAATGAAAAACTGTTTTTT
cdr3_length: 15; v_call: TRBV12-3/TRBV12-4; d_call: .; j_call: TRBJ1-5; clone_size: few; cdr3_aa: CANSSTRKGNQPQHF; cdr3_nt: TGTGCCAACAGTTCAACAAGAAAAGGAAATCAGCCCCAGCATTTT
cdr3_length: 19; v_call: TRBV6-5; d_call: .; j_call: TRBJ1-3; clone_size: .; cdr3_aa: CASSYDGPLKADSGNTIYF; cdr3_nt: TGTGCCAGCAGTTACGATGGCCCCCTTAAGGCCGACTCTGGAAACACCATATATTTT
cdr3_length: 13; v_call: TRBV5-4; d_call: .; j_call: TRBJ1-6; clone_size: .; cdr3_aa: CASSLFLGSPLHF; cdr3_nt: TGTGCCAGCAGCTTATTTTTAGGTTCACCCCTCCACTTT
cdr3_length: 13; v_call: TRBV7-2; d_call: .; j_call: TRBJ1-2; clone_size: few; cdr3_aa: CASSLSLPYGYTF; cdr3_nt: TGTGCCAGCAGCTTATCCTTACCCTATGGCTACACCTTC
cdr3_length: 15; v_call: TRBV7-8; d_call: .; j_call: TRBJ2-4; clone_size: many; cdr3_aa: CASSSQASVYNIQYF; cdr3_nt: TGTGCCAGCAGCTCCCAAGCATCAGTCTACAACATTCAGTACTTC
cdr3_length: 13; v_call: TRBV27; d_call: .; j_call: TRBJ1-1; clone_size: .; cdr3_aa: CASSLTGMTEAFF; cdr3_nt: TGTGCCAGCAGTTTAACAGGGATGACTGAAGCTTTCTTT
cdr3_length: 15; v_call: TRBV5-4; d_call: TRBD2; j_call: TRBJ2-3; clone_size: .; cdr3_aa: CASSFDGTSTDTQYF; cdr3_nt: TGTGCCAGCAGCTTCGACGGGACTAGCACTGATACGCAGTATTTT
cdr3_length: 18; v_call: TRBV6-1; d_call: TRBD1; j_call: TRBJ1-5; clone_size: .; cdr3_aa: CASSEGTVTRIGDQPQHF; cdr3_nt: TGTGCCAGCAGTGAGGGGACAGTCACGCGCATTGGTGATCAGCCCCAGCATTTT
cdr3_length: 16; v_call: TRBV7-9; d_call: .; j_call: TRBJ1-1; clone_size: few; cdr3_aa: CASSPPLTARNTEAFF; cdr3_nt: TGTGCCAGCAGCCCCCCTTTGACAGCCAGGAACACTGAAGCTTTCTTT
cdr3_length: 18; v_call: TRBV6-2/TRBV6-3; d_call: TRBD1; j_call: TRBJ2-5; clone_size: many; cdr3_aa: CASSWIKTGTGYQETQYF; cdr3_nt: TGTGCCAGCAGTTGGATAAAAACCGGGACAGGGTATCAAGAGACCCAGTACTTC
cdr3_length: 14; v_call: TRBV6-6; d_call: .; j_call: TRBJ2-3; clone_size: .; cdr3_aa: CANSYASSTDTQYF; cdr3_nt: TGTGCCAACAGTTATGCCTCTAGCACAGATACGCAGTATTTT
cdr3_length: 12; v_call: TRBV10-3; d_call: .; j_call: TRBJ1-2; clone_size: few; cdr3_aa: CAISDSTGSPLF; cdr3_nt: TGTGCCATCAGTGACTCAACAGGGTCCCCTCTTTTC
cdr3_length: 14; v_call: TRBV29-1; d_call: .; j_call: TRBJ2-2; clone_size: .; cdr3_aa: CSVEAGARTGELFF; cdr3_nt: TGCAGCGTTGAGGCGGGGGCGAGGACCGGGGAGCTGTTTTTT
cdr3_length: 17; v_call: TRBV20-1; d_call: .; j_call: TRBJ2-7; clone_size: .; cdr3_aa: CSARDRSLETSSYEQYF; cdr3_nt: TGCAGTGCTAGAGATCGGTCCCTAGAAACCAGCTCCTACGAGCAGTACTTC
cdr3_length: 15; v_call: TRBV6-6; d_call: .; j_call: TRBJ1-5; clone_size: many; cdr3_aa: CASRLTGSSNQPQHF; cdr3_nt: TGTGCCAGCAGACTCACAGGGTCGAGCAATCAGCCCCAGCATTTT
cdr3_length: 15; v_call: TRBV7-6; d_call: TRBD1; j_call: TRBJ2-3; clone_size: many; cdr3_aa: CASSGRGGHPDTQYF; cdr3_nt: TGTGCCAGCAGCGGCAGAGGGGGCCACCCAGATACGCAGTATTTT
cdr3_length: 15; v_call: TRBV28; d_call: .; j_call: TRBJ1-4; clone_size: .; cdr3_aa: CASSPLPGTNEKLFF; cdr3_nt: TGTGCCAGCAGCCCCTTACCGGGAACAAATGAAAAACTGTTTTTT
cdr3_length: 16; v_call: TRBV7-9; d_call: TRBD1; j_call: TRBJ2-1; clone_size: .; cdr3_aa: CASSSAGQGIYNEQFF; cdr3_nt: TGTGCCAGCAGCTCGGCCGGACAGGGGATATACAATGAGCAGTTCTTC
cdr3_length: 17; v_call: TRBV14; d_call: .; j_call: TRBJ2-3; clone_size: .; cdr3_aa: CASSHPGRTKLNDTQYF; cdr3_nt: TGTGCCAGCAGCCATCCTGGACGTACGAAGTTGAACGATACGCAGTATTTT
cdr3_length: 16; v_call: TRBV19; d_call: .; j_call: TRBJ1-2; clone_size: once; cdr3_aa: CVSQISGFSGLYGYTF; cdr3_nt: TGTGTCAGCCAGATTTCGGGTTTTTCTGGACTTTATGGCTACACCTTC
cdr3_length: 15; v_call: TRBV9; d_call: .; j_call: TRBJ2-4; clone_size: .; cdr3_aa: CASSLGWGPEDIQYF; cdr3_nt: TGTGCCAGCAGCCTAGGGTGGGGGCCCGAAGACATTCAGTACTTC
cdr3_length: 13; v_call: TRBV7-2; d_call: .; j_call: TRBJ2-1; clone_size: many; cdr3_aa: CASSLALVNEQFF; cdr3_nt: TGTGCCAGCAGCTTAGCGCTGGTCAACGAGCAGTTCTTC
cdr3_length: 14; v_call: TRBV28; d_call: TRBD1; j_call: TRBJ2-3; clone_size: few; cdr3_aa: CASSSGTATDTQYF; cdr3_nt: TGTGCCAGCAGCTCCGGGACAGCCACAGATACGCAGTATTTT
cdr3_length: 13; v_call: TRBV11-1; d_call: .; j_call: TRBJ2-1; clone_size: .; cdr3_aa: CASSPGRHNEQFF; cdr3_nt: TGTGCCAGCAGCCCTGGGAGACACAATGAGCAGTTCTTC
cdr3_length: 15; v_call: TRBV2; d_call: TRBD1; j_call: TRBJ2-1; clone_size: once; cdr3_aa: CASSDPRDRVYEQFF; cdr3_nt: TGTGCCAGCAGTGATCCCCGGGACAGGGTGTATGAGCAGTTCTTC
cdr3_length: 15; v_call: TRBV27; d_call: .; j_call: TRBJ1-2; clone_size: .; cdr3_aa: CASSPKGRWGDRDTF; cdr3_nt: TGTGCCAGCAGTCCAAAGGGCCGGTGGGGTGACCGGGACACCTTC
cdr3_length: 17; v_call: TRBV5-5; d_call: .; j_call: TRBJ1-3; clone_size: .; cdr3_aa: CASSLDVIPSSGNTIYF; cdr3_nt: TGTGCCAGCAGCTTGGATGTGATACCGAGCTCTGGAAACACCATATATTTT
cdr3_length: 15; v_call: TRBV11-2; d_call: TRBD1; j_call: TRBJ2-1; clone_size: .; cdr3_aa: CASSREGQGKREQFF; cdr3_nt: TGTGCCAGCAGCCGCGAAGGACAGGGGAAGCGGGAGCAGTTCTTC
cdr3_length: 12; v_call: TRBV11-2; d_call: .; j_call: TRBJ2-1; clone_size: .; cdr3_aa: CASNGGVNEQFF; cdr3_nt: TGTGCCAGCAACGGAGGGGTGAATGAGCAGTTCTTC
cdr3_length: 17; v_call: TRBV24-1; d_call: TRBD1; j_call: TRBJ1-1; clone_size: few; cdr3_aa: CATSEHTGTGVNTEAFF; cdr3_nt: TGTGCCACCAGTGAGCATACCGGGACAGGGGTGAACACTGAAGCTTTCTTT
cdr3_length: 14; v_call: TRBV7-9; d_call: .; j_call: TRBJ1-2; clone_size: many; cdr3_aa: CASSLGLGLDGYTF; cdr3_nt: TGTGCCAGCAGCTTAGGACTGGGACTAGATGGCTACACCTTC
cdr3_length: 18; v_call: TRBV12-3/TRBV12-4; d_call: .; j_call: TRBJ2-1; clone_size: many; cdr3_aa: CASSLAPSIYSSYNEQFF; cdr3_nt: TGTGCCAGCAGTTTGGCTCCGTCAATTTATAGCTCCTACAATGAGCAGTTCTTC
cdr3_length: 14; v_call: TRBV20-1; d_call: TRBD2; j_call: TRBJ2-1; clone_size: .; cdr3_aa: CSARDLGGGNEQFF; cdr3_nt: TGCAGTGCTAGAGATTTAGGCGGGGGTAATGAGCAGTTCTTC
cdr3_length: 15; v_call: TRBV11-1; d_call: .; j_call: TRBJ2-7; clone_size: .; cdr3_aa: CASSLVSVGSYEQYF; cdr3_nt: TGTGCCAGCAGCTTAGTGTCAGTCGGTAGCTACGAGCAGTACTTC
cdr3_length: 15; v_call: TRBV7-8; d_call: .; j_call: TRBJ1-2; clone_size: many; cdr3_aa: CASSLAISSAGGYTF; cdr3_nt: TGTGCCAGCAGCTTAGCGATCTCCTCAGCTGGTGGCTACACCTTC
cdr3_length: 14; v_call: TRBV25-1; d_call: .; j_call: TRBJ2-1; clone_size: few; cdr3_aa: CASSSRGANDEQFF; cdr3_nt: TGTGCCAGCTCATCTAGGGGGGCTAATGATGAGCAGTTCTTC
cdr3_length: 17; v_call: TRBV15; d_call: .; j_call: TRBJ1-1; clone_size: .; cdr3_aa: CATSRARLTVLNTEAFF; cdr3_nt: TGTGCCACCAGCAGAGCCCGATTGACAGTGTTGAACACTGAAGCTTTCTTT